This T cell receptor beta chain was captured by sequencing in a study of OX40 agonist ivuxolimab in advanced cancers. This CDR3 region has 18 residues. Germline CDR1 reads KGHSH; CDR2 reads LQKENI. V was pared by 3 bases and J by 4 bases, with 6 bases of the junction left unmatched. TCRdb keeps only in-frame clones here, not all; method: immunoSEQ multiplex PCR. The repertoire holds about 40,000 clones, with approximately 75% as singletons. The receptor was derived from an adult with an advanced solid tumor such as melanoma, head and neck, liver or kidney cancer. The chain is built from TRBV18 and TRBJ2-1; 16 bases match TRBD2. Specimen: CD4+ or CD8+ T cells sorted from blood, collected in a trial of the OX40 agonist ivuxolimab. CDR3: CASSPSGLAGGPYNEQFF. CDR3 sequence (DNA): TGTGCCAGCTCACCTTCGGGACTAGCGGGAGGGCCTTACAATGAGCAGTTCTTC. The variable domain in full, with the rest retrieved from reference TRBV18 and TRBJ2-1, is NAGVMQNPRHLVRRRGQEARLRCSPMKGHSHVYWYRQLPEEGLKFMVYLQKENIIDESGMPKERFSAEFPKEGPSILRIQQVVRGDSAAYFCASSPSGLAGGPYNEQFFGPGTRLTVL.